This T cell receptor beta chain was profiled in a study of T cell responses to AZD1222 COVID-19 vaccine. Generated by immunoSEQ multiplex PCR, the TCRdb table keeps only in-frame clones and is missing some. Of 150,000 to 200,000 clones in the sample, 85% to 95% were seen once. The CDR3 covers 13 residues. The V segment lost 1 base and the J segment 11 bases; nucleotides outside the gene matches: 7. Germline lookup yields CDR1 SGHDN and CDR2 FVKESK. This sequence originates from an adult in good health. Sequencing used peripheral blood, obtained on day 0 of AZD1222 vaccination. This chain links TRBV14 with TRBJ1-1; 7 nucleotides align to TRBD1. The CDR3 region is CASSQVNRGDAFF. In nucleotides, the CDR3 is TGTGCCAGCAGCCAAGTGAACAGGGGAGACGCTTTCTTT.